Each of the 25 T cell receptor beta chains below was sequenced from the same sample in a study of read filtering for tumor transcriptome and immune sequencing. The library was built from roughly 400 ng RNA with molecular barcoded adaptors for alpha/delta and beta/gamma chains. Each CDR3 protein is one row after TCRdb ran MiXCR on the reads. The sample lists tens of thousands of distinct CDR3 sequences, 20% occurring once. Input material: a population of CD138-negative cells sorted from bone marrow. The receptors were gathered from a donor at least 40 years old with multiple myeloma.

A word on this clonotype: This sequence may be a read error, since a much larger clone differs from it by one base. This sequence joins TRBV2 and TRBJ2-7, with 8 bases identical to TRBD1. The CDR3 is made up of 13 amino acids. The germline V gene encodes CDR1 SNHLY and CDR2 FYNNEI. The V gene end was trimmed by 8 bases and the J gene end by 6 bases; junction bases not matched to a gene: 9. CDR3 sequence reads: CASGPEQGGEQYF. CDR3 DNA: TGTGCCAGCGGCCCGGAACAGGGGGGCGAGCAGTACTTC.

Ten or more counts support this clonotype. The rearrangement uses TRBV6-6 and TRBJ1-4; 9 bases map to TRBD1. Germline lookup yields CDR1 MNHNY and CDR2 SVGAGI (reference sequence). J was trimmed by 5 bases and V by 6 bases; bases with no gene match: 10. The CDR3 totals 16 residues. The CDR3 DNA follows: TGTGCCAGCAGGGTATCCGGGACAGGGATAAATGAAAAACTGTTTTTT. Amino acids: CASRVSGTGINEKLFF.

The chain employs TRBV5-1 and TRBJ2-1; D not resolved. There are 11 residues in the CDR3. CDR1 is SGHRS, CDR2 YFSETQ, per germline. Trimming took 4 bases from V and 13 from J, leaving 12 bases between them. DNA of the CDR3: TGCGCCAGCAGCGTGGACGGTGATCAGTTCTTC. This codes for CASSVDGDQFF.

Here the CDR3 DNA reads TGTGCCAGCAGCTCCAGGACAGGGGTGTCCGGGGAGCTGTTTTTT. Translation gives CASSSRTGVSGELFF. The V gene is TRBV7-2, the J gene TRBJ2-2; 9 bases are a match to TRBD1. Germline CDR1 and CDR2: SGHTA and FQGNSA. The CDR3 totals 15 residues. The trim removed 4 bases at V and 6 bases at J, leaving 6 bases unmatched. Full variable domain (rest looked up from reference TRBV7-2 and TRBJ2-2): GAGVSQSPSNKVTEKGKDVELRCDPISGHTALYWYRQSLGQGLEFLIYFQGNSAPDKSGLPSDRFSAERTGGSVSTLTIQRTQQEDSAVYLCASSSRTGVSGELFFGEGSRLTVL.

Points on this clonotype: A much bigger clone sits one base away, suggesting this may be a read error. The rearrangement links TRBV4-2 to TRBJ2-2; D ambiguous. Germline CDR1 is LGHNA and CDR2 is YNFKEQ. This CDR3 has 16 amino acids. CDR3 DNA: TGTGCCGGCAGCCAAGGGAACTTCCTGAACACCGGGGAGCTGTTTTTT. It translates to CAGSQGNFLNTGELFF.

This clonotype has at least ten counts. V gene TRBV27 combines with J gene TRBJ2-7, with 7 nucleotides matching TRBD2. The CDR3 is 14 residues long. Germline CDR1 and CDR2: MNHEY and SMNVEV (reference sequence). Unmatched junction bases numbered 5, after V lost 4 bases and J lost 2 bases. In DNA form, the CDR3 reads TGTGCCAGCAGTTGGACCAGCGGGGCCTACGAGCAGTACTTC. Its protein is CASSWTSGAYEQYF.

This clonotype was counted many times. V and J are TRBV28 and TRBJ2-2; no reliable D call. Trimming left V 5 bases short and J 4 bases short, with 11 bases between. CDR3 length: 14 residues. Germline V gene sequence: CDR1 MDHEN, CDR2 SYDVKM. CDR3 bases: TGTGCCAGCAGTCCACGGACCGGCACCGGGGAGCTGTTTTTT. It specifies CASSPRTGTGELFF.

Only a few counts were recorded for this clonotype. V and J are TRBV6-1 and TRBJ1-1; TRBD1 might be the D (6 bases). This CDR3 region has 15 residues. The germline V gene encodes CDR1 MNHNS and CDR2 SASEGT. Trimming shortened V by 1 base and J by 0 bases, and 9 bases separated the two germline ends. The chain's CDR3 is CASSEGGTLNTEAFF. CDR3 nucleotides: TGTGCCAGCAGTGAAGGGGGGACACTGAACACTGAAGCTTTCTTT.

Ten or more counts support this clonotype. For the CDR3, the DNA is TGTGCCAGCAGAAGTAGCGGAAATGAGCAGTTCTTC. Translated: CASRSSGNEQFF. This rearrangement joins TRBV6-2 or TRBV6-3 to TRBJ2-1, with a possible D match to TRBD2 (6 bases). Germline assignment: CDR1 MNHEY and CDR2 SVGEGT. The length of the CDR3 is 12 residues. Trimming pared 6 bases from V and 7 bases from J, leaving 10 bases between.

About this clonotype itself: The germline gene is not matched at one end of the junction; a read error may be the cause. CDR3 residues: CASSLGAYQPPHF. CDR3 nucleotide sequence: TGTGCCAGCAGTTTAGGTGCGTATCAGCCCCCGCATTTT. V usage is TRBV27 and J usage is TRBJ1-5; no firm D call. This CDR3 is built from 13 residues. Germline V gene sequence: CDR1 MNHEY, CDR2 SMNVEV (reference sequence).

This clonotype was picked up a small number of times. The V gene is TRBV2, the J gene TRBJ1-5; TRBD1 is a possible D gene (6 bases). The V end lost 0 bases, the J end lost 6 bases, and 27 bases lay between the germline ends. CDR3 size: 20 residues. Germline assignment: CDR1 SNHLY and CDR2 FYNNEI. The CDR3 nucleotides are TGTGCCAGCAGTGAAGCCGGAGGGTGGGACGAAAAGGGGGAAGCTCAGCCCCAGCATTTT. Encoded protein: CASSEAGGWDEKGEAQPQHF.

This clonotype showed up many times. J is TRBJ1-1 and V is TRBV20-1; D is perhaps TRBD1 (6 bases). V lost 5 bases and J 0 bases, leaving 13 bases between the germline ends. This CDR3 is 14 amino acids long. Germline CDR1 and CDR2: DFQATT and SNEGSKA (reference sequence). In DNA, the CDR3 is TGCAGTGCTGATCTCAGGGGACTGAACACTGAAGCTTTCTTT. Amino acids: CSADLRGLNTEAFF.

Concerning this clonotype: Its ends do not fully match the called genes, so a read error is possible. This chain uses TRBV19 with TRBJ1-5; the D is unclear. The germline V gene encodes CDR1 LNHDA and CDR2 SQIVND (reference sequence). CDR3 length: 15 amino acids. The CDR3 sequence is CASSIPAAGNRPQHF. The CDR3, as DNA: TGTGCCAGTAGTATTCCCGCAGCGGGCAATCGGCCCCAGCATTTT.

This clonotype appeared many times. The V gene is TRBV7-2, the J gene TRBJ2-1; possibly TRBD2 for D (5 bases). This CDR3 has 15 amino acids. Germline V lookup: CDR1 SGHTA, CDR2 FQGNSA. V was cut by 2 bases and J by 0 bases, with 8 bases left in between. Here the CDR3 DNA reads TGTGCCAGCAGCTTATGGGAGAGCTCCTACAATGAGCAGTTCTTC. Encoded protein: CASSLWESSYNEQFF. Based on the CDR3 plus reference TRBV7-2 and TRBJ2-1, the full variable domain is GAGVSQSPSNKVTEKGKDVELRCDPISGHTALYWYRQSLGQGLEFLIYFQGNSAPDKSGLPSDRFSAERTGGSVSTLTIQRTQQEDSAVYLCASSLWESSYNEQFFGPGTRLTVL.

This clonotype appeared many times. This chain connects TRBV28 to TRBJ2-1; 9 bases align to TRBD2. V shed 3 bases and J 5 bases; nucleotides not matched to a gene: 5. This CDR3 region has 15 residues. In germline, CDR1 is MDHEN, CDR2 SYDVKM. The CDR3 nucleotides are TGTGCCAGCAGTTTCGGGTCTAGCGGGGACAATGAGCAGTTCTTC. The encoded protein is CASSFGSSGDNEQFF.

The chain links TRBV28 to TRBJ2-5, with D possibly matching TRBD2 (5 bases). Per germline, CDR1 MDHEN and CDR2 SYDVKM. V was cut by 1 base and J by 2 bases, with 17 bases left in between. The CDR3 contains 17 residues. Here the CDR3 DNA reads TGTGCCAGCAGTTTATCGGGATGGCGGTCGGGGCAAGAGACCCAGTACTTC. Translated, it gives CASSLSGWRSGQETQYF.

This clonotype was seen a few times. V and J are TRBV12-3 or TRBV12-4 and TRBJ1-5; 11 nucleotides match TRBD1. Trimming at V came to 4 bases and at J to 5 bases, leaving 10 bases not matched to a gene. This CDR3 region has 17 residues. The CDR3 DNA reads as TGTGCCAGCAGTTCTGGGACAGGGGGAGAATGGGATCAGCCCCAGCATTTT. Translation: CASSSGTGGEWDQPQHF.

A remark on this clonotype: It may be a read error: a sequence one base away is much more abundant. Here the CDR3 omits its conserved ending phenylalanine or tryptophan, so a read error is the likely source. The genes are TRBV12-3 or TRBV12-4 and TRBJ1-1; D uncertain. The CDR3 spans 11 residues. Between the trimmed V and J ends, which lost 5 bases and 9 bases, there was a span of 10 bases. CDR3 nucleotides: TGTGCCAGCAGTGAGGAGATCAAAGCTTTCTCT. Its translation is CASSEEIKAFS.

This clonotype was seen at least ten times. The CDR3 reads CSGRERSSYNEQFF. The CDR3 coding sequence is TGCAGCGGCCGGGAGAGGTCCTCCTACAATGAGCAGTTCTTC. The J gene is TRBJ2-1, the V gene TRBV29-1, with D perhaps matching TRBD2 (6 bases). The germline gives CDR1 SQVTM, CDR2 ANQGSEA. CDR3 length equals 14 residues. V was clipped by 7 bases and J by 0 bases, with 13 bases between them.

This clonotype was counted many times. The genes are TRBV19 and TRBJ2-1; 9 bases match TRBD2. The germline CDR1 and CDR2 sequences are LNHDA and SQIVND (reference sequence). The V gene end was trimmed by 3 bases and the J gene end by 7 bases; junction bases not matched to a gene: 7. The CDR3 covers 15 residues. The CDR3 DNA reads TGTGCCAGTAGTATCTCTAGCGGGACGCAGAATGAGCAGTTCTTC. Translation gives CASSISSGTQNEQFF. The full variable domain, in which reference TRBV19 and TRBJ2-1 provide the parts outside the CDR3, is DGGITQSPKYLFRKEGQNVTLSCEQNLNHDAMYWYRQDPGQGLRLIYYSQIVNDFQKGDIAEGYSVSREKKESFPLTVTSAQKNPTAFYLCASSISSGTQNEQFFGPGTRLTVL.

The CDR3 nucleotides read TGTGCCAGCAGTTTATGGGGTGCAGGGAGTGATGAAAAACTGTTTTTT. Translating it yields CASSLWGAGSDEKLFF. This rearrangement joins TRBV28 to TRBJ1-4; D perhaps matches TRBD1 (5 bases). The CDR3 length is 16 residues. The V gene lost 0 bases and the J gene lost 6 bases, with 14 bases spanning the gap. Germline V gene data show CDR1 as MDHEN and CDR2 as SYDVKM.

This clonotype was observed at least ten times. The V gene is TRBV20-1, the J gene TRBJ2-7; 8 nucleotides line up with TRBD2. CDR1 is DFQATT, CDR2 SNEGSKA, per germline (reference sequence). This CDR3 is built from 12 residues. V lost 2 bases and J lost 4; bases outside the gene matches: 1. The CDR3, as DNA: TGCAGTGCTAGACCTAGCGGGTACGAGCAGTACTTC. Encoded protein: CSARPSGYEQYF.

This clonotype was detected many times. The chain carries TRBV24-1 and TRBJ2-2; 13 nucleotides line up with TRBD2. V gave up 7 bases and J gave up 4 bases; unmatched junction bases: 8. This CDR3 is 17 amino acids long. Germline assignment: CDR1 KGHDR and CDR2 SFDVKD. The CDR3 is CATSPTSGRAGTGELFF. In DNA form, the CDR3 reads TGTGCCACCAGCCCTACTAGCGGGAGGGCCGGCACCGGGGAGCTGTTTTTT.

At least ten counts were recorded for this clonotype. This chain connects TRBV4-1 to TRBJ2-6; weak D call: TRBD2 (7 bases). CDR1 is MGHRA, CDR2 YSYEKL, per germline. V was pared by 3 bases and J by 0 bases, with 15 bases between. The CDR3 loop spans 18 amino acids. The CDR3 region has the DNA TGCGCCAGCAGCCAGAGGGGGGGAGCGGGCTCTGGGGCCAACGTCCTGACTTTC. Its protein is CASSQRGGAGSGANVLTF.

This clonotype was recorded at least ten times. The V gene is TRBV7-8, the J gene TRBJ2-5; no clear D. In germline, CDR1 is SGHVS, CDR2 FQNEAQ. This CDR3 region has 13 residues. V dropped 3 bases and J dropped 2 bases, with 7 bases sitting between them. CDR3 residues: CASSFSSQETQYF. The CDR3 DNA sequence: TGTGCCAGCAGCTTCTCGTCTCAAGAGACCCAGTACTTC.